This T cell receptor (beta chain) came from a study of blood T cell repertoires in COVID-19. Trimming removed 5 bases at V and 10 bases at J, with 15 bases between. This CDR3 is built from 14 residues. Germline CDR1 LGHDT, CDR2 YNNKEL (reference sequence). Authors' analysis steps: Amplification from reference gene primers served as the basis for estimated nucleated cell counts. Some clones are missing from TCRdb's copy, which holds only in-frame ones; the method was immunoSEQ multiplex PCR. The V and J calls and clone size are taken from that table; D and trimming were inferred from the DNA. The sample yields 130,000 to 150,000 clones, roughly 80% seen once.

The chain couples TRBV3-1 (or the pseudogene TRBV3-2) to TRBJ1-6; D not certain. Sequencing input: peripheral blood. This TCR was sampled from a human donor in a cohort sampled during active COVID-19. CDR3 region: CASSSPVGGSPLHF. The CDR3 DNA reads as TGTGCCAGCAGCTCCCCAGTTGGAGGCTCACCCCTCCACTTT.